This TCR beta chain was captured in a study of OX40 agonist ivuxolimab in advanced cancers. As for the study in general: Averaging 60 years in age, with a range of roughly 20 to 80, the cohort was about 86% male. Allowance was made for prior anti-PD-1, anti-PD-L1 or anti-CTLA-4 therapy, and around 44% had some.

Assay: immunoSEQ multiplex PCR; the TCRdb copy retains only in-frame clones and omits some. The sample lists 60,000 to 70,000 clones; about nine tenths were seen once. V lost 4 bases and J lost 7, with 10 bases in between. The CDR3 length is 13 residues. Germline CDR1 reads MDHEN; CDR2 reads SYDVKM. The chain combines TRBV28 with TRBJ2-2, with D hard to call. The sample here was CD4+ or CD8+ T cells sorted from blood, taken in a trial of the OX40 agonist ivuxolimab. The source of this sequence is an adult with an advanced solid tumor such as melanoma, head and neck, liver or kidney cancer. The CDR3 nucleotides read TGTGCCAGCAGTTCTGCCGACATCGGGGAGCTGTTTTTT. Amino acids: CASSSADIGELFF.